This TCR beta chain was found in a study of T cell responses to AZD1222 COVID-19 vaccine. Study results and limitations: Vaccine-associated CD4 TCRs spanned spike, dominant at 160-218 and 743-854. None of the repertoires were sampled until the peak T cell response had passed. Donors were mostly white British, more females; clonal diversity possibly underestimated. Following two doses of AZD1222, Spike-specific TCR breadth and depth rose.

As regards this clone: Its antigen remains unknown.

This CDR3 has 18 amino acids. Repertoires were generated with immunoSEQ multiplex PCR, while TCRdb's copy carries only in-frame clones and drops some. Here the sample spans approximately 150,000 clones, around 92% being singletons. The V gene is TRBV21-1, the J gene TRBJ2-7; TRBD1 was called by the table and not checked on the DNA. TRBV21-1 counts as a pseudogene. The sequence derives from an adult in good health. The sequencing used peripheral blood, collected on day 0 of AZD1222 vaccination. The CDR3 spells CASSKFCVGTAASYEQYF. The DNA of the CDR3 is TGTGCCAGCAGCAAATTTTGTGTTGGGACAGCCGCCTCCTACGAGCAGTACTTC.